These T cell receptor beta chains were read from a single sample in a study of beta chain features in type 1 diabetes. Repertoires were generated with immunoSEQ multiplex PCR, while TCRdb's copy carries only in-frame clones and drops some. The sample records about 160,000 clones, roughly 8% being singletons. Sequenced: central memory CD4+ T cells from blood. Receptor source: a man in his late teens or twenties in good health. Each CDR3 is given with its conserved first and last residue. The D gene is left open where the match is weak. Expanded clones are given a class, and other clones once, few, many or no size at all.

J,size,D,V,CDR3,DNA
TRBJ2-1,.,.,TRBV11-3,CASSLGGGWTASYNEQFF,TGTGCCAGCAGCTTAGGTGGCGGGTGGACAGCCTCCTACAATGAGCAGTTCTTC
TRBJ2-5,medium-sized,.,TRBV18,CASSPLGEETQYF,TGTGCCAGCTCACCCCTAGGGGAAGAGACCCAGTACTTC
TRBJ1-6,few,.,TRBV7-2,CASSSRGGGGSPLHF,TGTGCCAGCAGCTCCAGGGGAGGGGGAGGTTCACCCCTCCACTTT
TRBJ2-7,few,.,TRBV18,CASSPRGGEEQYF,TGTGCCAGCTCACCACGGGGGGGCGAGGAGCAGTACTTC
TRBJ2-1,few,.,TRBV30,CAWVRGSYNEQFF,TGTGCCTGGGTACGAGGCTCCTACAATGAGCAGTTCTTC
TRBJ2-1,.,TRBD1,TRBV6-6,CASTKTGGAYNEQFF,TGTGCCAGCACCAAGACAGGGGGCGCCTACAATGAGCAGTTCTTC
TRBJ2-2,few,.,TRBV11-2,CASSPTRSGGELFF,TGTGCCAGCAGCCCGACTAGATCGGGCGGGGAGCTGTTTTTT
TRBJ2-7,many,TRBD1,TRBV29-1,CSVDGTGSYEQYF,TGCAGCGTTGATGGGACAGGCTCCTACGAGCAGTACTTC
TRBJ2-7,.,.,TRBV6-1,CASSLTITYEQYF,TGTGCCAGCAGCCTGACAATAACCTACGAGCAGTACTTC
TRBJ2-1,few,TRBD2,TRBV27,CASNKELAGAYEQFF,TGTGCCAGCAACAAAGAGCTAGCGGGAGCTTATGAGCAGTTCTTC
TRBJ1-2,few,.,TRBV25-1,CASSEFGGWDGYTF,TGTGCCAGCAGTGAATTCGGAGGGTGGGATGGCTACACCTTC
TRBJ2-7,many,TRBD1,TRBV4-1,CASSFRGGQRLYEQYF,TGCGCCAGCAGCTTCCGAGGGGGACAGAGATTATACGAGCAGTACTTC
TRBJ2-7,few,.,TRBV10-2,CASSEYGPSQGYEQYF,TGCGCCAGCAGTGAGTATGGTCCATCTCAGGGCTACGAGCAGTACTTC
TRBJ2-2,.,.,TRBV19,CASSISQTGELFF,TGTGCCAGTAGTATCTCTCAGACCGGGGAGCTGTTTTTT
TRBJ2-1,many,.,TRBV9,CASTEGEGSYNEQFF,TGTGCCAGCACCGAGGGCGAGGGCTCCTACAATGAGCAGTTCTTC
TRBJ1-4,.,TRBD1,TRBV4-3,CASSQGPTGENEKLFF,TGCGCCAGCAGCCAAGGTCCGACAGGGGAAAATGAAAAACTGTTTTTT
TRBJ1-6,few,.,TRBV5-1,CASRSADNSPLHF,TGCGCCAGCAGGAGTGCCGATAATTCACCCCTCCACTTT
TRBJ1-1,few,.,TRBV6-6,CASKGQKNTEAFF,TGTGCCAGCAAGGGGCAAAAGAACACTGAAGCTTTCTTT
TRBJ1-1,.,TRBD1,TRBV7-2,CASSLRGRWAFF,TGTGCCAGCAGCTTAAGGGGGCGCTGGGCTTTCTTT
TRBJ2-3,.,TRBD2,TRBV25-1,CASSEGLAGLTDTQYF,TGTGCCAGCAGTGAGGGACTAGCGGGGCTCACAGATACGCAGTATTTT
TRBJ1-1,.,TRBD1,TRBV9,CASSVALPGTGSTEAFF,TGTGCCAGCAGCGTAGCTCTTCCCGGGACAGGGTCCACTGAAGCTTTCTTT
TRBJ1-5,.,.,TRBV7-9,CASSLQDKPQHF,TGTGCCAGCAGCTTACAGGATAAGCCCCAGCATTTT
TRBJ2-1,few,TRBD2,TRBV10-3,CASRGGLAGGSDNEQFF,TGTGCCTCCAGGGGGGGACTAGCGGGAGGAAGCGACAATGAGCAGTTCTTC
TRBJ2-7,.,TRBD1,TRBV6-1,CASSEADRGTYEQYF,TGTGCCAGCAGTGAAGCAGACAGGGGAACCTACGAGCAGTACTTC
TRBJ1-5,.,.,TRBV10-3,CATKSGGEGQPQHF,TGTGCCACGAAGTCTGGGGGGGAGGGTCAGCCCCAGCATTTT
TRBJ1-2,few,TRBD1,TRBV29-1,CSVEGTGEGYGYTF,TGCAGCGTTGAAGGGACAGGGGAGGGCTATGGCTACACCTTC
TRBJ2-3,.,.,TRBV6-5,CASSGINQDTQYF,TGTGCCAGCAGCGGGATAAATCAAGATACGCAGTATTTT
TRBJ2-7,few,TRBD1,TRBV6-6,CASSFGQGSSYEQYF,TGTGCCAGCAGTTTCGGACAGGGATCATCCTACGAGCAGTACTTC
TRBJ1-5,few,TRBD1,TRBV18,CASSSQGLRSNQPQHF,TGTGCCAGCTCTTCACAGGGGCTTCGGAGCAATCAGCCCCAGCATTTT
TRBJ2-1,many,.,TRBV4-3,CASSQEHSSYNEQFF,TGCGCCAGCAGCCAAGAGCACAGCTCCTACAATGAGCAGTTCTTC
TRBJ2-3,.,.,TRBV9,CASSAQAITDTQYF,TGTGCCAGCAGCGCACAGGCAATTACAGATACGCAGTATTTT
TRBJ2-7,few,.,TRBV10-2,CASSGRSSYEQYF,TGCGCCAGCAGTGGGCGGTCGTCCTACGAGCAGTACTTC
TRBJ1-4,few,.,TRBV6-5,CATQGDNEKLFF,TGTGCCACCCAAGGGGATAATGAAAAACTGTTTTTT
TRBJ1-5,few,.,TRBV27,CAASPGQGRQPQHF,TGTGCCGCCTCCCCCGGGCAGGGAAGGCAGCCCCAGCATTTT
TRBJ2-2,few,.,TRBV7-2,CASSLPGALNTGELFF,TGTGCCAGCAGCTTACCAGGGGCGTTGAACACCGGGGAGCTGTTTTTT
TRBJ1-1,.,.,TRBV9,CASSVVRGLRTEAFF,TGTGCCAGCAGCGTAGTCCGGGGTTTGCGGACTGAAGCTTTCTTT
TRBJ2-3,.,TRBD1,TRBV5-4,CASSWDSSTDTQYF,TGTGCCAGCAGCTGGGACAGCAGCACAGATACGCAGTATTTT
TRBJ2-2,.,TRBD1,TRBV30,CATSYRGRGTGELFF,TGTGCGACATCATACAGGGGGCGCGGCACCGGGGAGCTGTTTTTT
TRBJ1-3,many,TRBD1,TRBV9,CASSDRGLGASGNTIYF,TGTGCCAGCAGCGACAGGGGTTTGGGAGCCTCTGGAAACACCATATATTTT
TRBJ2-6,.,TRBD1,TRBV5-6,CASSRTGWTSGANVLTF,TGTGCCAGCAGCCGGACAGGGTGGACCTCTGGGGCCAACGTCCTGACTTTC
TRBJ2-6,many,.,TRBV30,CAWRTPKRANVLTF,TGTGCCTGGAGGACACCTAAAAGGGCCAACGTCCTGACTTTC
TRBJ1-5,few,TRBD1,TRBV30,CAWSAFTGGSNQPQHF,TGTGCCTGGAGTGCGTTCACAGGGGGGAGCAATCAGCCCCAGCATTTT
TRBJ1-2,many,.,TRBV5-6,CASSLFGGYTF,TGTGCCAGCAGCTTGTTCGGTGGCTACACCTTC
TRBJ1-1,many,.,TRBV7-9,CASSSQGNTEAFF,TGTGCCAGCAGCTCACAGGGGAACACTGAAGCTTTCTTT
TRBJ2-3,few,.,TRBV5-8,CASSLGQNTDTQYF,TGTGCCAGCAGCTTGGGGCAGAACACAGATACGCAGTATTTT